The 24 T cell receptor beta chains below come from one sample, sequenced in a study of a mutant IDH1 vaccine in newly diagnosed glioma. Their specific antigens are unknown. The time point was: week 23, last vaccination. Topical imiquimod accompanied each vaccine dose, which consisted of 300 ug of mutant IDH1 20-mer peptide. Sequencing was performed with immunoSEQ multiplex PCR; in TCRdb, only in-frame clones are kept and a portion is missing. The data show about 20,000 clones, around 80% seen once. The source was PBMCs, collected from a glioma patient whose treatment included an IDH1 peptide vaccine. All receptors come from a young man with glioma.

The chain employs TRBV11-2 and TRBJ2-5; D is possibly TRBD2 (5 bases). The germline gives CDR1 SGHAT, CDR2 FQNNGV. The V end was cut by 5 bases, the J end by 0 bases, with 10 bases between. This CDR3 is built from 14 residues. The CDR3: CASSAGLYQETQYF. In DNA, the CDR3 is TGTGCCAGCAGCGCAGGACTGTACCAAGAGACCCAGTACTTC.

The chain joins TRBV5-1 to TRBJ2-5, with D perhaps TRBD1 (5 bases). Germline CDR1 is SGHRS and CDR2 is YFSETQ. The length of the CDR3 is 14 residues. V was cut by 4 bases and J by 4 bases, with 14 bases left in between. CDR3 DNA: TGCGCCAGCAGCCAAGGCAGGGCGGTAGAGACCCAGTACTTC. Protein: CASSQGRAVETQYF. The full variable domain, completed using reference TRBV5-1 and TRBJ2-5, is KAGVTQTPRYLIKTRGQQVTLSCSPISGHRSVSWYQQTPGQGLQFLFEYFSETQRNKGNFPGRFSGRQFSNSRSEMNVSTLELGDSALYLCASSQGRAVETQYFGPGTRLLVL.

This chain joins TRBV7-9 and TRBJ2-5; D is unclear. The ends were cut back, 5 bases at V and 5 bases at J, with 12 bases in the middle. CDR1 and CDR2 from the germline V gene are SEHNR and FQNEAQ (reference sequence). This CDR3 has 13 amino acids. The CDR3 protein is CASSPAGWETQYF. The CDR3 DNA sequence: TGTGCCAGCAGCCCAGCAGGTTGGGAGACCCAGTACTTC.

The rearrangement links TRBV5-4 to TRBJ2-7; no clear D gene. V was cut by 3 bases and J by 1 base, with 8 bases left in between. The CDR3 contains 13 residues. Germline V gives CDR1 SGHNT, CDR2 YYREEE (reference sequence). The CDR3: CASSSDKSYEQYF. CDR3 in DNA: TGTGCCAGCAGCTCCGACAAGTCCTACGAGCAGTACTTC. Together with reference TRBV5-4 and TRBJ2-7, the CDR3 gives the full variable domain: ETGVTQSPTHLIKTRGQQVTLRCSSQSGHNTVSWYQQALGQGPQFIFQYYREEENGRGNFPPRFSGLQFPNYSSELNVNALELDDSALYLCASSSDKSYEQYFGPGTRLTVT.

The chain has TRBV10-3 and TRBJ2-1; D perhaps matches TRBD1 (5 bases). Germline loops: CDR1 ENHRY, CDR2 SYGVKD. The CDR3 length is 15 residues. Deletions cut 4 bases from V and 1 base from J, with 11 bases between. The CDR3 protein is CAISVGVRSYNEQFF. CDR3 bases: TGTGCCATCAGTGTAGGGGTAAGGTCCTACAATGAGCAGTTCTTC.

This clone has only one observation. The J gene is TRBJ2-5, the V gene TRBV5-4; D gene uncertain. The J call may be faulty, since TRBJ2-7 better matches the DNA end. The germline CDR1 and CDR2 sequences are SGHNT and YYREEE (reference sequence). The length of the CDR3 is 14 residues. The CDR3 DNA follows: TGTGCCAGCAGCTCAGGAGACGCCTTCTACGAGCAGTACTTC. This codes for CASSSGDAFYEQYF.

This clone was detected only a few times. This chain joins TRBV28 and TRBJ1-2, with D unresolved. The CDR3 contains 16 residues. V lost 6 bases, J lost 3 bases, and 20 bases lay in between. The germline gives CDR1 MDHEN, CDR2 SYDVKM. CDR3: CASRPPPGSFDYGYTF. For the CDR3, the DNA is TGTGCCAGCAGACCCCCTCCAGGCTCCTTCGACTATGGCTACACCTTC.

V is TRBV19 and J is TRBJ1-2; 7 bases line up with TRBD1. This CDR3 is built from 14 residues. Germline V gene lookup returns CDR1 LNHDA and CDR2 SQIVND (reference sequence). With V trimmed by 5 bases and J by 8 bases, 11 bases remained unmatched. The CDR3 protein is CASSRPGTVKGYTF. For the CDR3, the DNA is TGTGCCAGTAGTCGTCCCGGGACAGTTAAGGGCTACACCTTC.

This clone came up a few times. This sequence joins TRBV4-1 and TRBJ1-5, with 9 positions matching TRBD1. The V segment lost 8 bases and the J segment 4 bases; nucleotides outside the gene matches: 9. Germline V CDR1 and CDR2: MGHRA, YSYEKL. This CDR3 comprises 15 residues. CDR3 sequence: CASRPTGGGNQPQHF. CDR3 in DNA: TGCGCCAGCCGACCGACAGGGGGTGGAAATCAGCCCCAGCATTTT.

There are a few counts of this clone. This rearrangement joins TRBV30 to TRBJ1-1; unclear D gene. This CDR3 is 14 amino acids long. V lost 2 bases to trimming and J lost 2 bases, with 12 bases between them. Germline CDR1 GTSNPN, CDR2 SVGIG (reference sequence). The CDR3 bases are TGTGCCTGGAGTCGAGGGCAGCCAAACACTGAAGCTTTCTTT. This encodes CAWSRGQPNTEAFF.

The V call is TRBV29-1, the J call TRBJ1-1; tentatively, D is TRBD1 (5 bases). The germline V gene encodes CDR1 SQVTM and CDR2 ANQGSEA. This CDR3 spans 12 amino acids. The ends were cut back, 3 bases at V and 8 bases at J, with 13 bases in the middle. This CDR3 is CSVDLRQGEAFF. The CDR3 nucleotides read TGCAGCGTTGATCTCCGGCAGGGCGAAGCTTTCTTT.

The rearrangement uses TRBV20-1 and TRBJ2-5, with D unclear. The length of the CDR3 is 10 residues. Between the trimmed V and J ends, which lost 5 bases and 1 base, there was a span of 2 bases. CDR1 is DFQATT and CDR2 is SNEGSKA in the germline V gene (reference sequence). The chain's CDR3 is CSAFQETQYF. CDR3 DNA sequence: TGCAGTGCTTTCCAAGAGACCCAGTACTTC.

This chain links TRBV2 with TRBJ1-2, with 7 bases matching TRBD1. The CDR3 is 15 amino acids. Germline CDR1 is SNHLY and CDR2 is FYNNEI. With V trimmed by 6 bases and J by 2 bases, 9 bases remained unmatched. The CDR3 DNA follows: TGTGCCAGCAGGGGGAGAGGGGGCGTCAACTATGGCTACACCTTC. Its protein product is CASRGRGGVNYGYTF.

This rearrangement joins TRBV5-6 to TRBJ1-5; TRBD1 matches 10 bases. Germline CDR1 is SGHDT and CDR2 is YYEEEE. J gave up 0 bases and V 4 bases, and 10 bases lay outside the gene matches. The CDR3 spans 18 residues. This chain's CDR3 is CASSADRGRPSSNQPQHF. Here the CDR3 DNA reads TGTGCCAGCAGCGCCGACAGGGGGCGCCCCTCTAGCAATCAGCCCCAGCATTTT.

In its sample, this clone was seen once. This rearrangement joins TRBV14 to TRBJ2-5, with D hard to call. The CDR3 has 16 residues. Trimming removed 1 base at V and 0 bases at J, with 12 bases between. CDR1 SGHDN and CDR2 FVKESK come from the germline V gene. The CDR3 nucleotides read TGTGCCAGCAGCCAAGGGGCCAGTACCTACCAAGAGACCCAGTACTTC. Its protein is CASSQGASTYQETQYF.

This clone is hyperexpanded in the sample. The chain combines TRBV9 with TRBJ2-7; unclear D gene. V was trimmed by 3 bases and J by 0 bases, leaving 10 bases between them. CDR3 length equals 14 residues. The germline CDR1 and CDR2 sequences are SGDLS and YYNGEE. The chain's CDR3 is CASSAQEISYEQYF. CDR3 DNA: TGTGCCAGCAGCGCGCAAGAAATCTCCTACGAGCAGTACTTC.

This chain joins TRBV5-4 and TRBJ2-3, with D possibly matching TRBD1 (6 bases). Germline CDR1 SGHNT, CDR2 YYREEE (reference sequence). V was shortened by 4 bases and J by 1 base, with 13 bases between the two germline ends. CDR3 length equals 15 residues. CDR3 sequence reads: CASSLQGQGTDTQYF. The CDR3 bases are TGTGCCAGCAGCCTACAGGGTCAGGGCACAGATACGCAGTATTTT.

This clone was detected only once. This chain joins TRBV15 and TRBJ2-5; no clear D gene. Matching the DNA end better, TRBJ2-7 makes the J call doubtful. The CDR3 sequence is 15 residues long. The germline gives CDR1 LNHNV, CDR2 YYDKDF (reference sequence). The CDR3 spells CATSRDGFSSYEQYF. CDR3 coding DNA: TGTGCCACCAGCAGAGATGGCTTTTCCTCCTACGAGCAGTACTTC.

The V gene is TRBV2, the J gene TRBJ2-1, with D possibly TRBD2 on 5 matching bases. The CDR3 totals 13 residues. V gave up 8 bases and J gave up 10 bases, with 18 bases separating them. Germline lookup yields CDR1 SNHLY and CDR2 FYNNEI. The CDR3 protein is CASRWRTAQEQFF. CDR3 nucleotide sequence: TGTGCCAGCCGGTGGCGGACTGCCCAAGAGCAGTTCTTC.

The rearrangement joins TRBV21-1 to TRBJ2-5; the DNA was not used to check the table's D call, TRBD2. TRBV21-1 is shown as a pseudogene. The CDR3 has 14 residues. The CDR3 coding sequence is TGTGCCAGCAGCAATGGGGGGACGGGGGAGACCCAGTACTTC. Its translation: CASSNGGTGETQYF.

The chain has TRBV4-1 and TRBJ2-1; 8 bases are a match to TRBD2. The CDR3 consists of 15 residues. Germline-derived CDR1 and CDR2 are MGHRA and YSYEKL. V shed 1 base and J 9 bases; nucleotides not matched to a gene: 8. The CDR3: CASSQASVAGGEQFF. DNA for the CDR3: TGCGCCAGCAGCCAAGCCTCGGTGGCGGGGGGTGAGCAGTTCTTC.

This clone was recorded a few times. This chain uses TRBV9 with TRBJ1-2; TRBD1 is a possible D gene (5 bases). Germline CDR1 SGDLS, CDR2 YYNGEE. The CDR3 contains 17 residues. Deletions cut 0 bases from V and 4 bases from J, with 19 bases between. CDR3 nucleotide sequence: TGTGCCAGCAGCGTAGGTGGGAGTGGGGACGGACTCTATGGCTACACCTTC. Encoded protein: CASSVGGSGDGLYGYTF.

The V gene is TRBV6-1, the J gene TRBJ1-6; tentative D call: TRBD1 (5 bases). The germline V gene encodes CDR1 MNHNS and CDR2 SASEGT. V gave up 7 bases and J gave up 4 bases, with 14 bases separating them. The CDR3 runs 15 residues. Written as DNA, the CDR3 is TGTGCCAGCAACCTCGACGGGGGGTATAATTCACCCCTCCACTTT. Protein sequence: CASNLDGGYNSPLHF.

The rearrangement links TRBV6-6 to TRBJ1-5, with TRBD1 matching 9 bases. Germline-derived CDR1 and CDR2 are MNHNY and SVGAGI (reference sequence). V gave up 2 bases and J gave up 2 bases; unmatched junction bases: 4. This CDR3 has 16 residues. The chain's CDR3 is CASSYGTGFGNQPQHF. Written as DNA, the CDR3 is TGTGCCAGCAGTTACGGGACAGGGTTTGGCAATCAGCCCCAGCATTTT.